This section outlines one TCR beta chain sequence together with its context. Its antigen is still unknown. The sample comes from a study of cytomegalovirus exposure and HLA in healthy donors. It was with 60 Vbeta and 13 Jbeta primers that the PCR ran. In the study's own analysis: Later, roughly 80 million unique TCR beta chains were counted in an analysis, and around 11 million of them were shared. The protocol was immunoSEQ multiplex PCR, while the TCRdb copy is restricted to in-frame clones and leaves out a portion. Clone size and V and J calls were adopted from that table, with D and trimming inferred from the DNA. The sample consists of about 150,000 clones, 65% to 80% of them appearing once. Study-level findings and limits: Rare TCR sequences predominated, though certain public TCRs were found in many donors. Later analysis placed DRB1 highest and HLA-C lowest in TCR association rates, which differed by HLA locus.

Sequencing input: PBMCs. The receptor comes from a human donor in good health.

This CDR3 reads CASSESGTGVIDEQYF. The CDR3 bases are TGTGCCAGCAGTGAGAGCGGGACAGGGGTCATCGACGAGCAGTACTTC. V usage is TRBV25-1 and J usage is TRBJ2-7; 10 positions agree with TRBD1. J gave up 5 bases and V 3 bases, and 10 bases lay outside the gene matches. In germline, CDR1 is MGHDK, CDR2 SYGVNS. The CDR3 extends over 16 amino acids.